The 27 T cell receptor beta chains in this list originate from one sample, sequenced in a study of blood T cells in healthy people across ages. PCR was performed a second time for roughly 7 to 12 cycles using a sample-barcoded 5' primer and a J-beta primer mix. TCRdb used MiXCR to reprocess the 5' RACE reads, holding one entry per CDR3 protein. The sample comprises fewer than 700,000 distinct CDR3 sequences, 35% to 50% of which are singletons, and around 32% rests with the top ten. The sample comprised blood. Receptor source: a man older than 75 in good health.

This clonotype was recorded a few times. The chain combines TRBV5-1 with TRBJ1-5, with no clear D. Germline assignment: CDR1 SGHRS and CDR2 YFSETQ. The CDR3 is 13 amino acids. V lost 2 bases and J lost 7, with 10 bases in between. This CDR3 is CASSLKGDQPQHF. CDR3 nucleotide sequence: TGCGCCAGCAGCTTAAAGGGCGACCAGCCCCAGCATTTT.

This clonotype was seen only a few times. The chain combines TRBV5-1 with TRBJ2-5, with D uncertain. From germline, CDR1 is SGHRS and CDR2 YFSETQ. Between the trimmed V and J ends, which lost 4 bases and 1 base, there was a span of 11 bases. The CDR3 has 14 residues. The CDR3 here is CASSGWTGQETQYF. CDR3 nucleotides: TGCGCCAGCAGCGGGTGGACGGGCCAAGAGACCCAGTACTTC. The full variable domain, in which reference TRBV5-1 and TRBJ2-5 provide the parts outside the CDR3, is KAGVTQTPRYLIKTRGQQVTLSCSPISGHRSVSWYQQTPGQGLQFLFEYFSETQRNKGNFPGRFSGRQFSNSRSEMNVSTLELGDSALYLCASSGWTGQETQYFGPGTRLLVL.

This clonotype occurred many times. Relative to the germline gene, one junction end is altered; a read error may explain this. This chain links TRBV3-1 with TRBJ2-5, with TRBD1 as a possible D gene (5 bases). The germline CDR1 and CDR2 sequences are LGHDT and YNNKEL (reference sequence). The CDR3 has 13 amino acids. The CDR3 protein is CASSQAGRETQYF. In nucleotides, the CDR3 is TGCGCCAGCAGCCAAGCAGGGCGAGAGACCCAGTACTTC.

Remarks on this clonotype: Sequence at one end of the junction differs from germline and may be a read error. The chain employs TRBV12-3 or TRBV12-4 and TRBJ1-5; tentative D call: TRBD1 (6 bases). This CDR3 contains 20 residues. The DNA for the CDR3 is TGTGCCAGCAGTTTAAGGTTCGGGGGGCAGGGGCGATTAAGCAATCAGTCCCAGCATTTT. Its translation is CASSLRFGGQGRLSNQSQHF.

Here the CDR3 reads CASSLDGRTSGSAKNIQYF. CDR3 nucleotide sequence: TGCGCCAGCAGCTTGGACGGGCGCACTAGCGGGAGTGCCAAAAACATTCAGTACTTC. This chain links TRBV5-1 with TRBJ2-4; 11 bases fit TRBD2. The CDR3 runs 19 residues. Germline-derived CDR1 and CDR2 are SGHRS and YFSETQ. The junction had 9 bases not matched to a gene; V was cut back by 0 bases and J by 1 base.

With regard to this clonotype: At one end the junction does not follow the germline gene, possibly because of a read error. V and J are TRBV7-8 and TRBJ2-5; D gene uncertain. Germline V gives CDR1 SGHVS, CDR2 FQNEAQ. CDR3 size: 12 residues. In DNA form, the CDR3 reads TGTACCAGCAGCCAGCCCATAGAGACCCAGTACTTC. Its translation: CTSSQPIETQYF.

This clonotype was found a few times. The junction differs from germline at one of its ends, possibly a read error. The chain carries TRBV7-2 and TRBJ2-2; 11 bases fit TRBD1. This CDR3 comprises 16 residues. Germline-derived CDR1 and CDR2 are SGHTA and FQGNSA. The CDR3 region has the DNA TGTGCTAGCAGCTGGGGGGGACAGGGGGTCACCGGGGAGCTGTTTTTT. Its protein product is CASSWGGQGVTGELFF.

The rearrangement links TRBV7-2 to TRBJ2-4; 7 bases map to TRBD1. The DNA matches TRBJ2-7 better at its end, which makes the J call doubtful. Germline V gene lookup returns CDR1 SGHTA and CDR2 FQGNSA. The CDR3 consists of 14 residues. The CDR3 coding sequence is TGTGCCAGCAGTAAGGGGACAGATCCTTACGAGCAGTACTTC. Amino acids: CASSKGTDPYEQYF.

This clonotype was observed at least ten times. The chain combines TRBV6-5 with TRBJ2-7; TRBD1 matches at 9 bases. Trimming removed 5 bases from V and 0 bases from J; junction bases left unmatched: 5. Per the germline V gene, CDR1 is MNHEY and CDR2 is SVGAGI. The CDR3 runs to 15 residues. CDR3 protein: CASSPRDRASYEQYF. CDR3 bases: TGTGCCAGCAGTCCCCGGGACAGGGCCTCCTACGAGCAGTACTTC.

The chain has TRBV7-8 and TRBJ2-2; D is possibly TRBD2 (6 bases). Trimming left V 0 bases short and J 0 bases short, with 8 bases between. This CDR3 spans 16 amino acids. CDR1 and CDR2 from the germline V gene are SGHVS and FQNEAQ. The CDR3, as DNA: TGTGCCAGCAGCTTAGCGGCGGGGACGAACACCGGGGAGCTGTTTTTT. It encodes CASSLAAGTNTGELFF.

This clonotype was detected many times. This chain joins TRBV4-2 and TRBJ2-1; tentatively, D is TRBD2 (6 bases). The CDR3 runs 16 residues. Trimming took off 4 bases at V and 4 bases at J, with 17 bases between the two ends. Germline lookup yields CDR1 LGHNA and CDR2 YNFKEQ. The CDR3 spells CASSPYAGREYNEQFF. The CDR3 coding sequence is TGTGCCAGCAGCCCTTATGCGGGAAGGGAGTACAATGAGCAGTTCTTC.

This chain's CDR3 is CASSPGGQSFYEQYF. In nucleotides, the CDR3 is TGTGCCAGCAGCCCCGGAGGACAGTCCTTCTACGAGCAGTACTTC. The chain has TRBV9 and TRBJ2-7; D may be TRBD1 (6 bases). Trimming took 4 bases from V and 3 from J, leaving 17 bases between them. This CDR3 contains 15 residues. Germline V CDR1 and CDR2: SGDLS, YYNGEE.

The gene calls are TRBV12-5 and TRBJ2-2; 7 bases map to TRBD1. In germline, CDR1 is LGHNT, CDR2 FRNRAP. The CDR3 consists of 16 residues. The ends lost 5 bases at V and 4 bases at J; junction bases unmatched: 10. Here the CDR3 DNA reads TGTGCTAGTGGTCCTTACACGGACAGGACCACCGGGGAGCTGTTTTTT. Protein sequence: CASGPYTDRTTGELFF.

The chain combines TRBV30 with TRBJ2-4; D may match TRBD1 or TRBD2 (5 bases each). The J call is doubtful: the DNA matches TRBJ2-7 better. The length of the CDR3 is 13 residues. Per the germline V gene, CDR1 is GTSNPN and CDR2 is SVGIG (reference sequence). The DNA for the CDR3 is TGTGCCCTGGGGGTCGGGGTCAGCTACGAGCAGTACTTC. It translates to CALGVGVSYEQYF.

V and J are TRBV6-2 or TRBV6-3 and TRBJ2-4; TRBD1 matches 9 bases. The CDR3 consists of 16 residues. Germline V gene sequence: CDR1 MNHEY, CDR2 SVGEGT. V shed 4 bases, J shed 0 bases, and the junction held 4 bases outside the gene matches. CDR3 nucleotide sequence: TGTGCCAGCAGTTTACAGGGGGCGCGAGCCAAAAACATTCAGTACTTC. The encoded protein is CASSLQGARAKNIQYF.

As regards this clonotype: A much larger clonotype is one base distant, so this may be a read error. The chain links TRBV7-2 to TRBJ2-5; a weak D match, TRBD2 (6 bases). V was pared by 2 bases and J by 6 bases, with 13 bases between. This CDR3 region has 14 residues. Germline CDR1 is SGHTA and CDR2 is FQGNSA. This chain's CDR3 is CASSLSGVKKTQYF. CDR3 in DNA: TGTGCCAGCAGCTTATCGGGGGTCAAAAAGACCCAGTACTTC. The whole variable domain, remainder taken from reference TRBV7-2 and TRBJ2-5, is GAGVSQSPSNKVTEKGKDVELRCDPISGHTALYWYRQSLGQGLEFLIYFQGNSAPDKSGLPSDRFSAERTGGSVSTLTIQRTQQEDSAVYLCASSLSGVKKTQYFGPGTRLLVL.

This clonotype has only one observation. The rearrangement uses TRBV18 and TRBJ2-7; D might be TRBD2 (5 bases). The J call may be faulty, since TRBJ2-5 better matches the DNA end. The CDR3 has 14 residues. Germline V gene lookup returns CDR1 KGHSH and CDR2 LQKENI. The CDR3 coding sequence is TGTGCCAGCTCCCGTCCCGAGGGTACCGGGACCCAGTACTTC. This encodes CASSRPEGTGTQYF.

The J gene is TRBJ1-2, the V gene TRBV4-2, with 7 bases identical to TRBD1. In germline, CDR1 is LGHNA, CDR2 YNFKEQ. V shed 3 bases and J 2 bases; nucleotides not matched to a gene: 9. The CDR3 length is 16 residues. The CDR3 coding sequence is TGTGCCAGCAGCCACTATGCCGACAGGGTAAACTATGGCTACACCTTC. Translating gives CASSHYADRVNYGYTF.

J is TRBJ2-7 and V is TRBV18; TRBD2 matches 14 bases. Germline CDR1 and CDR2: KGHSH and LQKENI. This CDR3 has 19 amino acids. With 1 base clipped from V and 1 base from J, the junction kept 9 bases outside the gene matches. Here the CDR3 reads CASSPLRTSGRPASYEQYF. CDR3 nucleotides: TGTGCCAGCTCACCACTAAGGACTAGCGGGAGGCCTGCTTCCTACGAGCAGTACTTC.

This clonotype was seen just once. The chain recombines TRBV6-1 with TRBJ1-5; D not resolved. Trimming stripped 4 bases from V and 0 bases from J, with 10 bases between. The CDR3 extends over 15 amino acids. Germline V CDR1 and CDR2: MNHNS, SASEGT. The CDR3 protein is CASSVVNYSNQPQHF. The CDR3, as DNA: TGTGCCAGCAGTGTCGTCAACTATAGCAATCAGCCCCAGCATTTT.

This clonotype was seen repeatedly, ten times or more. The genes are TRBV29-1 and TRBJ2-3; 14 bases match TRBD2. The CDR3 covers 14 residues. From germline, CDR1 is SQVTM and CDR2 ANQGSEA. Trimming cost V 7 bases and J 2 bases; bases outside gene matches: 2. CDR3 DNA: TGCAGCGCGACTAGCGGGGGGGCCACAGATACGCAGTATTTT. Translated, it gives CSATSGGATDTQYF.

This chain uses TRBV20-1 with TRBJ2-1; 16 nucleotides match TRBD2. The CDR3 runs to 14 residues. Germline CDR1 and CDR2: DFQATT and SNEGSKA (reference sequence). The ends lost 3 bases at V and 10 bases at J; junction bases unmatched: 3. Here the CDR3 DNA reads TGCAGTGCTAGGGGACTAGCGGGAGGGGGAGAGCAGTTCTTC. Amino acid sequence: CSARGLAGGGEQFF.

Of note for this clonotype: A much larger clone is a single base away; this may be a read error. The rearrangement links TRBV6-5 to TRBJ1-6; D call uncertain. This CDR3 has 13 amino acids. Germline V gives CDR1 MNHEY, CDR2 SVGAGI. The CDR3 coding sequence is TGTACCAGCAGTCTGGCGACTGGGGCACCCCTCCACTTT. Amino acids: CTSSLATGAPLHF.

The chain recombines TRBV6-2 or TRBV6-3 with TRBJ2-1; D is ambiguous. This CDR3 comprises 13 residues. Looked up from germline, CDR1 is MNHEY and CDR2 is SVGEGT. V was cut by 6 bases and J by 7 bases, with 13 bases left in between. The CDR3 coding sequence is TGTGCCAGCAGCCAAAGTCCTGGTAATGAGCAGTTCTTC. Translation gives CASSQSPGNEQFF.

CDR3 in DNA: TGTGCCAGCAGCTTGGTTAGCGGGAGTTTTGAGCAGTTCTTC. Protein: CASSLVSGSFEQFF. This chain joins TRBV5-5 and TRBJ2-1; 9 bases line up with TRBD2. CDR3 length equals 14 residues. Trimming cost V 0 bases and J 9 bases; bases outside gene matches: 4. Germline assignment: CDR1 SGHKS and CDR2 YYEKEE (reference sequence).

The chain links TRBV9 to TRBJ2-6; 9 bases are a match to TRBD1. The CDR3 is 19 amino acids. After removal of 3 bases from V and 1 base from J, the junction contained 11 bases not matched to a gene. Per germline, CDR1 SGDLS and CDR2 YYNGEE. CDR3 protein: CASSGVPGQGWSGANVLTF. Here the CDR3 DNA reads TGTGCCAGCAGCGGAGTGCCGGGACAGGGTTGGTCTGGGGCCAACGTCCTGACTTTC.

Worth noting for this clonotype: Relative to the germline gene, one junction end is altered; a read error may explain this. The chain employs TRBV12-3 or TRBV12-4 and TRBJ2-3, with TRBD2 as a possible D gene (5 bases). The CDR3 is 12 residues long. The CDR3 DNA is TGTGCCAGCAGTGGGAGAGCAGATATGCAGTATTTT. As protein: CASSGRADMQYF.